This T cell receptor beta chain was captured in a study of blood T cell repertoires in COVID-19. The V gene's germline CDR1 is MNHEY and CDR2 SMNVEV (reference sequence). Trimming at V came to 6 bases and at J to 7 bases, leaving 7 bases not matched to a gene. This CDR3 contains 15 residues. How the authors handled the data: Cell counts per sample came from amplifying reference gene primers. Clones were read by immunoSEQ multiplex PCR, and TCRdb kept only the in-frame ones, dropping some. V and J calls and clone size are given by that table; D and trimming were obtained from the DNA. In the table there are fewer than 85,000 clones, about 86% of which are singletons.

This TCR was sampled from a human donor in a cohort sampled during active COVID-19. V and J are TRBV27 and TRBJ2-1, with TRBD2 matching over 12 bases. The specimen sequenced was peripheral blood. CDR3 coding DNA: TGTGCCAGCAGGATACTAGCGGGGGGAAGGAATGAGCAGTTCTTC. It translates to CASRILAGGRNEQFF.